The rows below give T cell receptor beta chains drawn from one sample of a study of read filtering for tumor transcriptome and immune sequencing. MiXCR, applied by TCRdb to the reads, yields one record per CDR3 protein. The top ten clones hold about an eighth of a sample with roughly 93,000 distinct CDR3 sequences, 20% to 25% of them seen once. The specimen sequenced was a population of CD138-negative cells sorted from bone marrow. The receptors shown here come from a donor at least 40 years old with multiple myeloma. Both conserved end residues are part of each CDR3. The D gene is left open where the match is weak. The size field is filled for only some rows; it gives once, few, many or a size class.

d_gene	len	v_gene	j_gene	abundance	CDR3aa	CDR3nt
.	14	TRBV5-1	TRBJ1-1	once	CASSDPRGNTEAFF	TGCGCCAGCAGCGACCCAAGGGGGAACACTGAAGCTTTCTTT
.	15	TRBV20-1	TRBJ2-1	many	CSARDLGGISNEQFF	TGCAGTGCTAGAGATCTCGGCGGGATAAGCAATGAGCAGTTCTTC
.	15	TRBV2	TRBJ2-3	.	CASSALGGWTDAQYF	TGTGCCAGCAGCGCCTTAGGGGGGTGGACAGATGCGCAGTATTTT
.	15	TRBV7-2	TRBJ1-1	many	CASSLAGRGSTEAFF	TGTGCCAGCAGCTTAGCCGGACGGGGAAGCACTGAAGCTTTCTTT
TRBD1	16	TRBV11-2	TRBJ1-1	few	CASSPTTGDMNTEAFF	TGTGCCAGCAGCCCCACGACAGGGGATATGAACACTGAAGCTTTCTTT
.	15	TRBV28	TRBJ2-3	many	CASRDGGPRPDTQYF	TGTGCCAGCAGGGATGGGGGCCCTAGGCCAGATACGCAGTATTTT
.	17	TRBV20-1	TRBJ2-2	many	CSARDETARAYTGELFF	TGCAGTGCTAGAGACGAGACCGCTCGAGCTTACACCGGGGAGCTGTTTTTT
TRBD1	18	TRBV10-3	TRBJ2-2	many	CAISASGQGTINTGELFF	TGTGCCATCAGTGCCTCCGGACAGGGGACAATTAACACCGGGGAGCTGTTTTTT
.	14	TRBV7-9	TRBJ2-5	few	CASSLGTSKETQYF	TGTGCCAGCAGCTTAGGGACATCCAAAGAGACCCAGTACTTC
.	13	TRBV18	TRBJ2-1	.	CASSPLANNEQFF	TGTGCCAGCTCACCCCTAGCGAACAATGAGCAGTTCTTC
.	11	TRBV24-1	TRBJ2-1	medium-sized	CATSDSYEQFF	TGTGCCACCAGTGATTCCTATGAGCAGTTCTTC
TRBD1	15	TRBV12-3/TRBV12-4	TRBJ1-6	many	CASSTGGSYNSPLHF	TGTGCCAGCAGTACAGGGGGCTCCTATAATTCACCCCTCCACTTT
TRBD2	15	TRBV11-1	TRBJ2-7	.	CASSRTSGGPYEQYF	TGTGCCAGCAGCCGTACTAGCGGGGGACCGTACGAGCAGTACTTC
.	15	TRBV7-9	TRBJ2-1	many	CASRGVHPAYNEQFF	TGTGCCAGCAGGGGGGTCCACCCCGCCTACAATGAGCAGTTCTTC
.	12	TRBV7-6	TRBJ1-4	.	CASSLWRGKLFF	TGTGCCAGCAGCCTGTGGAGGGGGAAACTGTTTTTT
.	11	TRBV12-3/TRBV12-4	TRBJ2-3	many	CASWGTDTQYF	TGTGCCAGCTGGGGGACAGATACGCAGTATTTT
.	11	TRBV29-1	TRBJ1-2	.	CSARANYGYTF	TGCAGCGCCAGGGCAAACTATGGCTACACCTTC
.	13	TRBV10-3	TRBJ2-1	many	CAISEPLGFEQFF	TGTGCCATCAGTGAGCCGCTCGGATTTGAGCAGTTCTTC
TRBD2	15	TRBV6-2/TRBV6-3	TRBJ2-7	many	CASSPPAGGTYEQYF	TGTGCCAGCAGCCCGCCAGCGGGGGGGACCTACGAGCAGTACTTC
.	12	TRBV19	TRBJ1-1	.	CASSNLIPEAFF	TGTGCCAGTAGTAATCTTATCCCTGAAGCTTTCTTT
.	16	TRBV5-1	TRBJ2-2	many	CASSVGGRGNTGELFF	TGCGCCAGCAGCGTTGGCGGCAGGGGGAACACCGGGGAGCTGTTTTTT
TRBD1	16	TRBV28	TRBJ1-5	many	CASSSPQTGGYQPQHF	TGTGCCAGCAGTTCCCCCCAGACAGGGGGCTATCAGCCCCAGCATTTT
.	10	TRBV5-5	TRBJ2-1	many	CASSFNEQFF	TGTGCCAGCAGCTTCAATGAGCAGTTCTTC
TRBD1	16	TRBV7-9	TRBJ2-7	many	CASSLGGGGQGYEQYF	TGTGCCAGCAGCTTAGGCGGTGGGGGACAGGGGTACGAGCAGTACTTC
TRBD1	15	TRBV4-1	TRBJ2-5	many	CASSQDGTAQETQYF	TGCGCCAGCAGCCAAGATGGGACAGCCCAAGAGACCCAGTACTTC
.	16	TRBV27	TRBJ1-3	few	CASSLWSPAGKSAIYF	TGTGCCAGCAGTTTATGGTCCCCGGCAGGGAAGTCTGCCATATATTTT
.	14	TRBV28	TRBJ2-1	medium-sized	CASSLRQFHNEQFF	TGTGCCAGCAGTTTGAGGCAGTTCCACAATGAGCAGTTCTTC
.	14	TRBV7-8	TRBJ2-7	few	CASSLVTTDHEQYF	TGTGCCAGCAGCTTAGTGACTACCGACCACGAGCAGTACTTC
.	15	TRBV6-1	TRBJ2-3	few	CASIRWTASTDTQYF	TGTGCCAGCATAAGGTGGACAGCTAGCACAGATACGCAGTATTTT
.	15	TRBV29-1	TRBJ2-2	few	CSVEGAGSNTGELFF	TGCAGCGTTGAAGGGGCAGGTTCGAACACCGGGGAGCTGTTTTTT
.	14	TRBV30	TRBJ2-2	few	CAWRGRGTTGELFF	TGTGCCTGGAGGGGCAGGGGCACCACCGGGGAGCTGTTTTTT